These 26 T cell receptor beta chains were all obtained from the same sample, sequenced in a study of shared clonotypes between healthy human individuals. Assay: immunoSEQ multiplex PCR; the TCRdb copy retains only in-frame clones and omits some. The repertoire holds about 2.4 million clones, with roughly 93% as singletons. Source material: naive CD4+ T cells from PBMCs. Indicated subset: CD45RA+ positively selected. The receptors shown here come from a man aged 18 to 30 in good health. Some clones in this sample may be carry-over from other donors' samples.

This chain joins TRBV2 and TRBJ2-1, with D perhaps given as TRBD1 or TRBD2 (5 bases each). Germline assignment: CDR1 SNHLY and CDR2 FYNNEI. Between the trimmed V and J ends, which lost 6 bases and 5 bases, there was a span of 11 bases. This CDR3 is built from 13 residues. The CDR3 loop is CASSQGPDNEQFF. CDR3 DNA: TGTGCCAGCAGCCAGGGACCCGACAATGAGCAGTTCTTC.

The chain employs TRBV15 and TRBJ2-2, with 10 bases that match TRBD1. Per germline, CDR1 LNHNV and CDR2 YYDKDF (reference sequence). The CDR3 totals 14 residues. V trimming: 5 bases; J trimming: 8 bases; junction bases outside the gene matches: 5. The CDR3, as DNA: TGTGCCACCAGCTGGGACAGGGGAGTAGGGGAGCTGTTTTTT. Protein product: CATSWDRGVGELFF.

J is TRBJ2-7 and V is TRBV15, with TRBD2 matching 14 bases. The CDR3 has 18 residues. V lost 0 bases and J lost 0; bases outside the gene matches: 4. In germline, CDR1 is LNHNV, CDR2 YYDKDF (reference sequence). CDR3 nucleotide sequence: TGTGCCACCAGCAGAGACCACGGGACTAGCGGGAGCTCCTACGAGCAGTACTTC. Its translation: CATSRDHGTSGSSYEQYF.

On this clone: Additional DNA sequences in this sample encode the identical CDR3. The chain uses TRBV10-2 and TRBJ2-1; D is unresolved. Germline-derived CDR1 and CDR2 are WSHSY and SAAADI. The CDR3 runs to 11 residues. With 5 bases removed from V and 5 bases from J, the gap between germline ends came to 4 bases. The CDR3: CASSSHNEQFF. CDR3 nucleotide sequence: TGCGCCAGCAGTAGTCACAATGAGCAGTTCTTC.

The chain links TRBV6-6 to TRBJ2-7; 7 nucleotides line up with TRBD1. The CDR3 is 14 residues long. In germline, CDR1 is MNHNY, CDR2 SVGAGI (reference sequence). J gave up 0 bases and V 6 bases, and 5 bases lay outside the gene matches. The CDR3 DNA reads TGTGCCAGCAGAGACAGGGATTACTCCTACGAGCAGTACTTC. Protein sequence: CASRDRDYSYEQYF.

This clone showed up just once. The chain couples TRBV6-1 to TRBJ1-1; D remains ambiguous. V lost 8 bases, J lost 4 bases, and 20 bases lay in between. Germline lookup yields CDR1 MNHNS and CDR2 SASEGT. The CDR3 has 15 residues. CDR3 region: CASLGWDLGSTEAFF. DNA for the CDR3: TGTGCCAGCCTTGGATGGGATTTAGGGAGCACTGAAGCTTTCTTT.

The chain's CDR3 is CASRGQGGGNQPQHF. CDR3 sequence (DNA): TGTGCCAGCAGGGGACAGGGGGGTGGGAATCAGCCCCAGCATTTT. The V call is TRBV6-6, the J call TRBJ1-5; 11 nucleotides line up with TRBD1. Germline V gene data show CDR1 as MNHNY and CDR2 as SVGAGI (reference sequence). The ends lost 6 bases at V and 4 bases at J; junction bases unmatched: 5. The CDR3 totals 15 residues.

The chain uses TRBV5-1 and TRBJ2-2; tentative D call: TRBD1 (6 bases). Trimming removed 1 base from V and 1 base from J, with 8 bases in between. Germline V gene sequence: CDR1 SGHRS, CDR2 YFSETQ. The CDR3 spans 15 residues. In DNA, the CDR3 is TGCGCCAGCAGCTTGTCGACAGGGAACACCGGGGAGCTGTTTTTT. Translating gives CASSLSTGNTGELFF.

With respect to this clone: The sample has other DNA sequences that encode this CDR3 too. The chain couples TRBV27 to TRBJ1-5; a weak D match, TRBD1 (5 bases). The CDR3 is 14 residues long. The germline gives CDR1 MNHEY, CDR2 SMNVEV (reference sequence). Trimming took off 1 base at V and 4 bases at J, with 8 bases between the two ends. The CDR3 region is CASSLYAGNQPQHF. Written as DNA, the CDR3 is TGTGCCAGCAGTTTATACGCAGGGAATCAGCCCCAGCATTTT.

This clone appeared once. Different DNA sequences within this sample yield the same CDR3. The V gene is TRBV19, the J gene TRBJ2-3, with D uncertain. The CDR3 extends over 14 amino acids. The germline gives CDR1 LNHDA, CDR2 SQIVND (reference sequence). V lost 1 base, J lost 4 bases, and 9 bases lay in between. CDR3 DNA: TGTGCCAGTAGTATAGGACCCGGGTCAGATACGCAGTATTTT. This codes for CASSIGPGSDTQYF.

The CDR3 nucleotides read TGTGCCAGCAGTGCTACCGGGACGTATAATGAAAAACTGTTTTTT. It encodes CASSATGTYNEKLFF. The rearrangement uses TRBV6-1 and TRBJ1-4; tentative D call: TRBD1 (5 bases). CDR3 length equals 15 residues. Germline lookup yields CDR1 MNHNS and CDR2 SASEGT. V was clipped by 4 bases and J by 4 bases, with 13 bases between them.

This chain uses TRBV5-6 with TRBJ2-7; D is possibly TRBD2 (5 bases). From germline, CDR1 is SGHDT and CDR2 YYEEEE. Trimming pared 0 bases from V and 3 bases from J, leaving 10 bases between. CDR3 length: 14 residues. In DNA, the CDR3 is TGTGCCAGCAGCTTGGGACCGGGGAACTACGAGCAGTACTTC. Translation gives CASSLGPGNYEQYF.

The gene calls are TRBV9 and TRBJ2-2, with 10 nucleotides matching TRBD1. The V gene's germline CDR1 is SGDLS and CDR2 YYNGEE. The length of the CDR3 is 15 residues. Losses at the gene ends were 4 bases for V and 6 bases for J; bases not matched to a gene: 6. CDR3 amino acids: CASSPGTGAAGELFF. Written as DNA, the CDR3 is TGTGCCAGCAGCCCGGGGACAGGGGCTGCCGGGGAGCTGTTTTTT.

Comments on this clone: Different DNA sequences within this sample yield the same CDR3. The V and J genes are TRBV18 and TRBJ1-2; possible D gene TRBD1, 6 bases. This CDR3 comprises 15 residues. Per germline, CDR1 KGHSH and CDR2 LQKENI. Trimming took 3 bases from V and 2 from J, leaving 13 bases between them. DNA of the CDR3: TGTGCCAGCTCACCGGGGGCAGCAGCCAACTATGGCTACACCTTC. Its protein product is CASSPGAAANYGYTF.

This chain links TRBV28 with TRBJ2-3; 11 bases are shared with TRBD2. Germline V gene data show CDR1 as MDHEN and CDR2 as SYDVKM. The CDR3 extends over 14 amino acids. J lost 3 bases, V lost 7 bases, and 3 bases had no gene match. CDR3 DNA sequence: TGTGCCAGCACCCCTAGCGGGAGGACAGATACGCAGTATTTT. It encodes CASTPSGRTDTQYF.

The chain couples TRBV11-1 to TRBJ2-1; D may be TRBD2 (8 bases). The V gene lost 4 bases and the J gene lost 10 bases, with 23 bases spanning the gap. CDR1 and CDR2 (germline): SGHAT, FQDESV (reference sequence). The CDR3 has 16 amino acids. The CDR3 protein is CASSSGQLGRAEEQFF. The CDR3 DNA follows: TGTGCCAGCAGCTCGGGACAGCTCGGGAGGGCAGAAGAGCAGTTCTTC.

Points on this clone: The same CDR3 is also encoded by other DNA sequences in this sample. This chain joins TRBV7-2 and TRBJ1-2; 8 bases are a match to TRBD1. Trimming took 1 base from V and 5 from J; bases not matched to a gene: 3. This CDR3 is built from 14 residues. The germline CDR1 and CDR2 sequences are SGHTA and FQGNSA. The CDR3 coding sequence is TGTGCCAGCAGCTTAGGACAGGGGAGGTATGGCTACACCTTC. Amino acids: CASSLGQGRYGYTF.

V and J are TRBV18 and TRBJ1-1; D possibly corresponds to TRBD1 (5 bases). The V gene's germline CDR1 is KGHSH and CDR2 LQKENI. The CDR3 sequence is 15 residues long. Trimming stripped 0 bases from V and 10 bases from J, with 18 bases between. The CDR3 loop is CASSPPIRQPLGAFF. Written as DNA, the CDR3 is TGTGCCAGCTCACCACCCATTCGACAGCCCCTGGGAGCTTTCTTT.

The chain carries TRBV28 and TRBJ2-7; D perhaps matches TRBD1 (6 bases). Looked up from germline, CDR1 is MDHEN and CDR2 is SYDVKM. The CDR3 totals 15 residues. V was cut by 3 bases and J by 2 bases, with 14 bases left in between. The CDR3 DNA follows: TGTGCCAGCAGTTTGAACAGGGTAACTACCTACGAGCAGTACTTC. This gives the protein CASSLNRVTTYEQYF.

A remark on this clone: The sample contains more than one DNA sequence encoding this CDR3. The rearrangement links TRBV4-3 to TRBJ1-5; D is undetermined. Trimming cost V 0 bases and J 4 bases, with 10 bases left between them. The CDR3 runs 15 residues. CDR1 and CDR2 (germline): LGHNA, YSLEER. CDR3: CASSQDRSGNQPQHF. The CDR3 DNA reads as TGCGCCAGCAGCCAAGATCGGTCCGGGAATCAGCCCCAGCATTTT.

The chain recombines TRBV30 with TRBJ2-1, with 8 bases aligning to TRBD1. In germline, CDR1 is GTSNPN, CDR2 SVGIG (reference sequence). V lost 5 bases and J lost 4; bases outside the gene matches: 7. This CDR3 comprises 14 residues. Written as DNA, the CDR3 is TGTGCCTGGGACCGGGACAGGCAGTACAATGAGCAGTTCTTC. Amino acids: CAWDRDRQYNEQFF.

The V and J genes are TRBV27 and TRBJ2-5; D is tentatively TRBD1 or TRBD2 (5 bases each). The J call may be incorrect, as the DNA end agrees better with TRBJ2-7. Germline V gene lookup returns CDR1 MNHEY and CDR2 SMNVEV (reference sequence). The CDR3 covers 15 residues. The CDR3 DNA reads TGTGCCAGCAGTTTCGTGGGACCCCAGTACTACGAGCAGTACTTC. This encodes CASSFVGPQYYEQYF.

CDR3 nucleotides: TGTGCCAGCAGCTCTAGTGGGCAACCCTCCTACGAGCAGTACTTC. This codes for CASSSSGQPSYEQYF. The chain has TRBV7-2 and TRBJ2-7; D remains ambiguous. The V gene lost 4 bases and the J gene lost 0 bases, with 13 bases spanning the gap. CDR1 SGHTA and CDR2 FQGNSA come from the germline V gene. This CDR3 comprises 15 residues.

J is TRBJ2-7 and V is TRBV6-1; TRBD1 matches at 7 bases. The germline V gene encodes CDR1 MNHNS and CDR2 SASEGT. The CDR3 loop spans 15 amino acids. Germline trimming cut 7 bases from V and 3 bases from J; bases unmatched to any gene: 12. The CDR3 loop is CASTPDRATDYEQYF. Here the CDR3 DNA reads TGTGCCAGCACCCCAGACAGGGCCACCGACTACGAGCAGTACTTC.

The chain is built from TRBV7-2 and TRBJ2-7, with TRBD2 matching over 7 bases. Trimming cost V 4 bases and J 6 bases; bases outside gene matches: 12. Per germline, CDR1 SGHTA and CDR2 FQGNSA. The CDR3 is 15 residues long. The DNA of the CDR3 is TGTGCCAGCAGCTGGGACTATTTGACCCACTCCGAGCAGTACTTC. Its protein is CASSWDYLTHSEQYF.

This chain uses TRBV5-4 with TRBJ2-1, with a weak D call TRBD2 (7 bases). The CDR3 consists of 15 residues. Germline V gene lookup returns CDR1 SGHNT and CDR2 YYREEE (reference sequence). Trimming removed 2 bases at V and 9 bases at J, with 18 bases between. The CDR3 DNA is TGTGCCAGCAGCTTTGGGGGGGCCGCGGTCAGTGAGCAGTTCTTC. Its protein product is CASSFGGAAVSEQFF.